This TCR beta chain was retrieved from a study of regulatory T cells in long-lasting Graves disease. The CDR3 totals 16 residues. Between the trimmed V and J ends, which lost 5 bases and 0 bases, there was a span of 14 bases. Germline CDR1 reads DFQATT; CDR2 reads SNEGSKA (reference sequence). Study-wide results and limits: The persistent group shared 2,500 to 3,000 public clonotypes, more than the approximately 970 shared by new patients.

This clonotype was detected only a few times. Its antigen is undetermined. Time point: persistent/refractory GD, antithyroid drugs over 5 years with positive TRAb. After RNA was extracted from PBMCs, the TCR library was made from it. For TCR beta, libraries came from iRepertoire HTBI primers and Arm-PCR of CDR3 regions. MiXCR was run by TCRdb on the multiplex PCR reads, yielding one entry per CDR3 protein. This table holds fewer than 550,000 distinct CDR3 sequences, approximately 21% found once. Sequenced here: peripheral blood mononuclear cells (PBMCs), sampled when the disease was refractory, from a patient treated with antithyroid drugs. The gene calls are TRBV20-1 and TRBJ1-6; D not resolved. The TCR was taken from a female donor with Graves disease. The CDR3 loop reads CSAPGSRSSYNSPLHF. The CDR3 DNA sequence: TGCAGTGCTCCAGGCTCAAGAAGCTCCTATAATTCACCCCTCCACTTT.